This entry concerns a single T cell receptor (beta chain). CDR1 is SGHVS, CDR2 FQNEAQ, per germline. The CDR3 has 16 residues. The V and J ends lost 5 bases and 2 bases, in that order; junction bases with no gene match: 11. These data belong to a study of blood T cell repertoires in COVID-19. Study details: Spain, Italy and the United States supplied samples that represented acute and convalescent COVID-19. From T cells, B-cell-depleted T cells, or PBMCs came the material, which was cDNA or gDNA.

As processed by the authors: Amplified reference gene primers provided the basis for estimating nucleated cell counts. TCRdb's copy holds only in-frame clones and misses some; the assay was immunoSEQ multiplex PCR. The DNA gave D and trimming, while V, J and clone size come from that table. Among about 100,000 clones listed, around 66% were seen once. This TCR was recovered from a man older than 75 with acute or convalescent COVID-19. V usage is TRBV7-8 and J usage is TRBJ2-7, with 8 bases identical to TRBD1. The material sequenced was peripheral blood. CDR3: CASSPGRTGRAYEQYF. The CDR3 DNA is TGTGCCAGCAGCCCGGGTCGGACAGGGCGAGCCTACGAGCAGTACTTC.